A selection of T cell receptor beta chains follows, all from one sample in a study of CD8+ T cells in alopecia areata. Libraries were prepared by immunoSEQ multiplex PCR; TCRdb keeps only in-frame clonotypes and omits some of them. The sample has 90,000 to 150,000 clones; around 53% are singletons. The sequenced sample was CD4+ T cells sorted from blood, obtained at week 4, from a patient treated with tofacitinib. These receptors originate from a human donor with alopecia areata. Both conserved end residues are part of each CDR3. D genes are given only for firm matches. Not every row has a clone size; where given, it reads once, few, many or a size class.

CAWSTGSPFYGYTF	TGTGCCTGGTCAACAGGCTCACCATTCTATGGCTACACCTTC	TRBV30	TRBJ1-2	.	.
CASSPTGGTDTQYF	TGTGCCAGCAGCCCCACAGGGGGGACCGATACGCAGTATTTT	TRBV5-6	TRBJ2-3	TRBD1	once
CSVNSGISSYNEQFF	TGCAGCGTTAATAGCGGGATCAGCTCCTACAATGAGCAGTTCTTC	TRBV29-1	TRBJ2-1	TRBD2	many
CASSLKTGAGYGYTF	TGCGCCAGCAGCCTAAAGACAGGGGCAGGCTATGGCTACACCTTC	TRBV5-1	TRBJ1-2	TRBD1	few
CSAAQGSNQPQHF	TGCAGCGCCGCTCAGGGGAGCAATCAGCCCCAGCATTTT	TRBV29-1	TRBJ1-5	.	few
CSVDRTLTGELFF	TGCAGCGTTGATAGGACACTCACCGGGGAGCTGTTTTTT	TRBV29-1	TRBJ2-2	.	.
CASRADTDTQYF	TGTGCCAGCAGAGCAGATACAGATACGCAGTATTTT	TRBV2	TRBJ2-3	.	.
CATMGVGTGVHEQYF	TGTGCCACCATGGGGGTTGGGACAGGGGTTCACGAGCAGTACTTC	TRBV25-1	TRBJ2-7	TRBD1	.
CAWSGEGLAGGHAQYF	TGTGCCTGGAGTGGAGAAGGACTAGCGGGAGGGCATGCGCAGTATTTT	TRBV30	TRBJ2-3	TRBD2	.
CASSLGTTGNTIYF	TGTGCCAGCAGCCTCGGGACGACTGGAAACACCATATATTTT	TRBV7-8	TRBJ1-3	.	few
CASSIGETQYF	TGCGCCAGCAGTATTGGAGAGACCCAGTACTTC	TRBV4-1	TRBJ2-5	.	.
CSVEQGSETQYF	TGCAGCGTTGAACAGGGAAGCGAGACCCAGTACTTC	TRBV29-1	TRBJ2-5	.	.
CASSAHRGTREKLFF	TGTGCCAGCAGCGCTCACAGGGGGACGAGGGAAAAACTGTTTTTT	TRBV7-9	TRBJ1-4	TRBD1	.
CASSEGTRLQAFF	TGCGCCAGCAGCGAGGGGACCCGTCTGCAAGCTTTCTTT	TRBV5-1	TRBJ1-1	.	.
CASARQGSGQPQHF	TGTGCCAGCGCCCGCCAGGGGTCTGGTCAGCCCCAGCATTTT	TRBV7-9	TRBJ1-5	.	.
CASGPVGSYNEQFF	TGCGCCAGCGGGCCGGTGGGCTCCTACAATGAGCAGTTCTTC	TRBV5-1	TRBJ2-1	.	.